This T cell receptor beta chain was observed in a study of blood T cell repertoires in COVID-19. Study overall: Samples representing acute and convalescent COVID-19 were sourced from the United States, Italy and Spain.

V shed 2 bases and J shed 4 bases, with 8 bases lying between them. The CDR3 extends over 13 amino acids. Per germline, CDR1 MNHEY and CDR2 SVGAGI. Profiling relied on immunoSEQ multiplex PCR, and the TCRdb table lists in-frame clones only, not all of them. The sample has about 440,000 clones, roughly 88% seen once. All enrollees were about 18 to 89 years old and from approximately 25 US areas. Participant reports of clinical history set cohort assignment. The clonotype was recovered from a man between 18 and 29 years old who had recovered from COVID-19. This rearrangement joins TRBV6-5 to TRBJ1-1, with a tentative D call TRBD1 (5 bases). Sample: PBMCs or T cells enriched from blood (not recorded which). The CDR3: CASSYPGGTEAFF. CDR3 DNA sequence: TGTGCCAGCAGTTACCCCGGGGGCACTGAAGCTTTCTTT.